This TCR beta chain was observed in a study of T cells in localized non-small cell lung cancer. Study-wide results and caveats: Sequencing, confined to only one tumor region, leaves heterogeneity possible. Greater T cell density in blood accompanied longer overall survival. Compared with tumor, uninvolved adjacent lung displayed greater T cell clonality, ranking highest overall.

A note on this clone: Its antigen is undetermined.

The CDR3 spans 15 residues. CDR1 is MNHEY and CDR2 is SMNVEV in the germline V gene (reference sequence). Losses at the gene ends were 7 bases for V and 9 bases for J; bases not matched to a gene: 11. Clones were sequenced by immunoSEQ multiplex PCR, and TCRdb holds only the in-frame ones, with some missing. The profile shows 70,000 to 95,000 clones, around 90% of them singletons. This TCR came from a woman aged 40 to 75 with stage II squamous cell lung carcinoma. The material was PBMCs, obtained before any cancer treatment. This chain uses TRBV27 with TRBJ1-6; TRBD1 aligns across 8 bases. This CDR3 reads CASTLRSGGFSPLHF. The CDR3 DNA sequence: TGTGCCAGCACCCTCCGGTCAGGGGGCTTTTCACCCCTCCACTTT.